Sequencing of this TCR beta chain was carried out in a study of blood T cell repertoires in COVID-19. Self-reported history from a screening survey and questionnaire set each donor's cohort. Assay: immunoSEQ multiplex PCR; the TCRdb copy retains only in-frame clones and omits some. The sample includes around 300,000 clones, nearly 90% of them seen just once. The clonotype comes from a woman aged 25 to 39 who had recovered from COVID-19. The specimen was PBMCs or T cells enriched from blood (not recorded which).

The CDR3 loop is CASSKRRFGGSQDTQYF. The CDR3 DNA follows: TGTGCCAGCAGCAAAAGGAGGTTTGGCGGGAGCCAAGATACGCAGTATTTT. V gene TRBV21-1 combines with J gene TRBJ2-3; the table assigns TRBD2, which was not confirmed against the DNA. TRBV21-1 is deemed a pseudogene. The CDR3 length is 17 residues.